What follows describes a single T cell receptor beta chain. Its antigen is unidentified. TCRdb's copy holds only in-frame clones and misses some; the assay was immunoSEQ multiplex PCR. The sample records over 120,000 clones, roughly 92% being singletons. The sample originates from a study of T cell responses to AZD1222 COVID-19 vaccine. About the study: Whether given at about 4 or about 12 weeks, second doses were pooled.

This CDR3 contains 15 residues. Germline-derived CDR1 and CDR2 are SGHDN and FVKESK. J gave up 5 bases and V 2 bases, and 7 bases lay outside the gene matches. Notes on the study in general: Mostly white British, mostly female donors; authors suggested clonal diversity may be underestimated. Seropositive at baseline were only a handful of AZD1222 recipients. As reported, nearly half of all spike-specific TCRs target variant regions that are unmutated.

The sequence was collected from an adult in good health. The chain recombines TRBV14 with TRBJ2-3; the match to TRBD2 covers 7 bases. The material was peripheral blood, obtained on day 0 of AZD1222 vaccination. CDR3 DNA sequence: TGTGCCAGCAGCCAATCAAGGCGGGAGATAGATACGCAGTATTTT. As protein: CASSQSRREIDTQYF.